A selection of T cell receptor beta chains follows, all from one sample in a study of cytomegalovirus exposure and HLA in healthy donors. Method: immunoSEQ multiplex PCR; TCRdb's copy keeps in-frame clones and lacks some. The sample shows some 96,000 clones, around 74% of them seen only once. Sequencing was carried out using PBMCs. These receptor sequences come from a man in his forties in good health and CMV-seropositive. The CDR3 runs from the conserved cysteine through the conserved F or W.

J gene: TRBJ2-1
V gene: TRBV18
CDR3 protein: CASSLGSGSGNEQFF

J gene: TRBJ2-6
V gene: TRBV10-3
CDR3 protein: CAITMTGSGANVLTF

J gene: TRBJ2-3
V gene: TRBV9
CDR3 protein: CASSVGEQGTQYF

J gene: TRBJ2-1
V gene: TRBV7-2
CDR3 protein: CASSYNRDEASYNEQFF

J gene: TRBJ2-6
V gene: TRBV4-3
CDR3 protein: CASSHVLGANVLTF

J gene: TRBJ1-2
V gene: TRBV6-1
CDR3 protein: CASSAGQGAGYGYTF

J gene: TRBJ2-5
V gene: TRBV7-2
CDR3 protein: CASSTGGSSETQYF

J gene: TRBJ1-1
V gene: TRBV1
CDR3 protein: CTSSQTGEWTEAFF

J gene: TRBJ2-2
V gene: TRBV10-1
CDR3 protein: CASGGTGSGELFF

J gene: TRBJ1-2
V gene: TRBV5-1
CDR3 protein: CASSNLDSYYGYTF

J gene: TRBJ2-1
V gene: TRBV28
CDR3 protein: CASSSSSYNEQFF

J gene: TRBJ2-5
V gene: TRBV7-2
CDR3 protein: CASSLGPSGRQTQYF

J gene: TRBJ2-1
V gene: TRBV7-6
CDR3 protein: CASSPPGGGWEQFF

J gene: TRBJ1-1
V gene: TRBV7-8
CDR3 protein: CASSPSTGANTEAFF

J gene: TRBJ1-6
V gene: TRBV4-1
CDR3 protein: CASSQVLPGTGVSPLHF